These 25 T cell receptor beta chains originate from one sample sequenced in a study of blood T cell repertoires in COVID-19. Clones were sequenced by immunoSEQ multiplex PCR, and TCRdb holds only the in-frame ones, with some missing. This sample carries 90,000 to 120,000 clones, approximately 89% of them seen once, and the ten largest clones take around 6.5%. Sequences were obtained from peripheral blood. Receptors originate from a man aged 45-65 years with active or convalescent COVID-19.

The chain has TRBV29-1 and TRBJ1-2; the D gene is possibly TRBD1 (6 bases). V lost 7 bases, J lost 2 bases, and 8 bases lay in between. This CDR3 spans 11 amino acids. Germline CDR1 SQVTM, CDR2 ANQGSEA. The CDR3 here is CSGTDNYGYTF. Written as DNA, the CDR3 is TGCAGCGGGACAGACAACTATGGCTACACCTTC.

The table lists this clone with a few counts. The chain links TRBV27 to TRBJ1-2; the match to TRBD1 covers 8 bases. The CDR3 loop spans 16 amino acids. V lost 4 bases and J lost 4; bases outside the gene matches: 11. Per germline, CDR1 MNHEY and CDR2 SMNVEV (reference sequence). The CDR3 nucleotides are TGTGCCAGCAGTTCCACCCCACCAGGGGGCGGCTATGGCTACACCTTC. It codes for CASSSTPPGGGYGYTF.

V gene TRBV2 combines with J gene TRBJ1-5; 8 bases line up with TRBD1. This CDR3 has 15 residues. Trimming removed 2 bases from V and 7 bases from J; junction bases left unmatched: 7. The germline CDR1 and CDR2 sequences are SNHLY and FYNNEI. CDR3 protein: CASSEFGTGLQPQHF. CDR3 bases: TGTGCCAGCAGTGAATTCGGGACAGGACTGCAGCCCCAGCATTTT.

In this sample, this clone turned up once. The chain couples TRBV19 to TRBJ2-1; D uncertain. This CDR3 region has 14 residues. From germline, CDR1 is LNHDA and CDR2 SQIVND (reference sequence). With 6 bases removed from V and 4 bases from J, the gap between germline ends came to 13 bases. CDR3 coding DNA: TGTGCCAGTAGGCGAGATCCCCTATACAATGAGCAGTTCTTC. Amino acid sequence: CASRRDPLYNEQFF. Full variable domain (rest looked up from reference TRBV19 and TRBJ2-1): DGGITQSPKYLFRKEGQNVTLSCEQNLNHDAMYWYRQDPGQGLRLIYYSQIVNDFQKGDIAEGYSVSREKKESFPLTVTSAQKNPTAFYLCASRRDPLYNEQFFGPGTRLTVL.

CDR3 region: CASAPGTGGNEQFF. As DNA, the CDR3 is TGTGCCAGCGCGCCCGGGACAGGGGGCAATGAGCAGTTCTTC. The chain joins TRBV11-3 to TRBJ2-1, with 11 bases fitting TRBD1. V shed 8 bases, J shed 6 bases, and the junction held 6 bases outside the gene matches. The CDR3 has 14 residues. CDR1 is SGHNT, CDR2 YENEEA, per germline. Drawing the rest from reference TRBV11-3 and TRBJ2-1, the complete variable domain is EAGVVQSPRYKIIEKKQPVAFWCNPISGHNTLYWYLQNLGQGPELLIRYENEEAVDDSQLPKDRFSAERLKGVDSTLKIQPAELGDSAVYLCASAPGTGGNEQFFGPGTRLTVL.

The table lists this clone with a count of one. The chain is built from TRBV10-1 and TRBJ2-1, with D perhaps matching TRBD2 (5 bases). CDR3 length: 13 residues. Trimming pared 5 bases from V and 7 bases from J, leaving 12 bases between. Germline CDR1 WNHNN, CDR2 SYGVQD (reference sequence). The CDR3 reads CASSKRETNEQFF. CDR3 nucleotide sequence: TGCGCCAGCAGTAAGAGGGAGACGAATGAGCAGTTCTTC.

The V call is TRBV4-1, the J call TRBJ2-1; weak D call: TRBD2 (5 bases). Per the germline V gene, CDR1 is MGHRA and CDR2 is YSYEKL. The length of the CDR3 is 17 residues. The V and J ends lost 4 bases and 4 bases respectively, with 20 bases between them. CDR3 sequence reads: CASSRSEGLNTYNEQFF. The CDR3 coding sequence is TGCGCCAGCAGCCGAAGCGAGGGCCTCAACACTTACAATGAGCAGTTCTTC.

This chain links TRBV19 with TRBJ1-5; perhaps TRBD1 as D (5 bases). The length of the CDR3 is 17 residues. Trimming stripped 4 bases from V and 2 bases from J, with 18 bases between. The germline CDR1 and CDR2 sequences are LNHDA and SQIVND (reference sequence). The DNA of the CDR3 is TGTGCCAGTAGTACGCGAAGGGGAGGGGTCGGCAATCAGCCCCAGCATTTT. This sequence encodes CASSTRRGGVGNQPQHF.

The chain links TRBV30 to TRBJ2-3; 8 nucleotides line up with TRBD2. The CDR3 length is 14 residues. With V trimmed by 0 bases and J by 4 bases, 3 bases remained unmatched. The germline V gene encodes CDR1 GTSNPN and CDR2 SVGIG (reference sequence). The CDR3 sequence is CAWSVVGRADTQYF. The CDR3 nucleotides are TGTGCCTGGAGTGTGGTCGGGAGGGCAGATACGCAGTATTTT.

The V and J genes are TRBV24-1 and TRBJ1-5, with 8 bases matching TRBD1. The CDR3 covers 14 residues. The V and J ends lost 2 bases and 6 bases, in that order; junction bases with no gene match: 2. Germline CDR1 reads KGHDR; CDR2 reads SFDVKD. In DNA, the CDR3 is TGTGCCACCAGTGATTCAGGGGGCGGTCAGCCCCAGCATTTT. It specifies CATSDSGGGQPQHF.

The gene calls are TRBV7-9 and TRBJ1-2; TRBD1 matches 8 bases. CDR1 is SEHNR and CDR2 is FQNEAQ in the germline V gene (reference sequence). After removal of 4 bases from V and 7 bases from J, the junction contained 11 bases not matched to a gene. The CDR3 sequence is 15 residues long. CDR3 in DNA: TGTGCCAGCAGCTACAGAGAGACAGGGGCGCGTGGCTACACCTTC. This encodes CASSYRETGARGYTF.

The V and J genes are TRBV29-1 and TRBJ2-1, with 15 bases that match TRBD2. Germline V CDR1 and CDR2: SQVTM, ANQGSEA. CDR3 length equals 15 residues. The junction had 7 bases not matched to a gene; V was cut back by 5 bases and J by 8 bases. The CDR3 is CSVTGTSGRIDEQFF. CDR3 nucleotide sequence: TGCAGCGTTACTGGGACTAGCGGGAGGATAGATGAGCAGTTCTTC.

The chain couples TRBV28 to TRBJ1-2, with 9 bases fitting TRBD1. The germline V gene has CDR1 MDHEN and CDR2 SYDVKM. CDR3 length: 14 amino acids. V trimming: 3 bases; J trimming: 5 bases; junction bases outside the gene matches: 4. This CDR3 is CASSFGTGWYGYTF. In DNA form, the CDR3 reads TGTGCCAGCAGTTTCGGGACAGGGTGGTATGGCTACACCTTC.

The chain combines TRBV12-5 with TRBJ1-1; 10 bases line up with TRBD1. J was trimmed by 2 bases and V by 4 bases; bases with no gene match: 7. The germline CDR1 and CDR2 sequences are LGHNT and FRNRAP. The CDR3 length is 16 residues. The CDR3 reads CASGSETGGLNTEAFF. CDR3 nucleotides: TGTGCTAGTGGTTCGGAGACAGGGGGCCTAAACACTGAAGCTTTCTTT.

The CDR3 sequence is CASSRMEWYPGANVLTF. In DNA form, the CDR3 reads TGCGCCAGCAGCCGAATGGAGTGGTATCCTGGGGCCAACGTCCTGACTTTC. J is TRBJ2-6 and V is TRBV4-1, with D unclear. This CDR3 contains 17 residues. V lost 4 bases, J lost 2 bases, and 15 bases lay in between. CDR1 and CDR2 from the germline V gene are MGHRA and YSYEKL.

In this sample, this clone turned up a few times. The CDR3 DNA follows: TGTGCCAGCAGCCAGTCCCTCTCCGGACTAAGGAAAAATGAGCAGTTCTTC. As protein: CASSQSLSGLRKNEQFF. V is TRBV4-2 and J is TRBJ2-1; D possibly corresponds to TRBD2 (6 bases). CDR1 is LGHNA and CDR2 is YNFKEQ in the germline V gene. This CDR3 is built from 17 residues. V was shortened by 3 bases and J by 7 bases, with 22 bases between the two germline ends.

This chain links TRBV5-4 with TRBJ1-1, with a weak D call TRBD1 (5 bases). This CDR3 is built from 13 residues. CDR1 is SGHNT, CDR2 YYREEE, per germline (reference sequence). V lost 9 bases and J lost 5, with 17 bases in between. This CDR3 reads CATNGWGGTEAFF. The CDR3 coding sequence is TGTGCCACTAATGGGTGGGGGGGGACTGAAGCTTTCTTT.

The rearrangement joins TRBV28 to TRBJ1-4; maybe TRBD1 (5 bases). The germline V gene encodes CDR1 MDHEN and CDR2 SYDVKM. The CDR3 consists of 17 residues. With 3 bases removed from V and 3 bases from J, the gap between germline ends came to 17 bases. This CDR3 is CASSFGPRWGSNEKLFF. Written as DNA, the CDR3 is TGTGCCAGCAGTTTTGGTCCTAGGTGGGGCTCTAATGAAAAACTGTTTTTT.

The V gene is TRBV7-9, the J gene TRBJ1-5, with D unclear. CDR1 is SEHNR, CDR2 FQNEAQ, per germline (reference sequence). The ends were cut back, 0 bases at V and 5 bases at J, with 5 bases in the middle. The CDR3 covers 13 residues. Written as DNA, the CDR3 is TGTGCCAGCAGCTTAGCCCAATATCAGCCCCAGCATTTT. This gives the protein CASSLAQYQPQHF.

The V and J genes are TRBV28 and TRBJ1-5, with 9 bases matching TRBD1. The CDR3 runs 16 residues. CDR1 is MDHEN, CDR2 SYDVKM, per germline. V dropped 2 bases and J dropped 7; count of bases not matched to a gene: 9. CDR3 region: CASSLLRTGVRQPQHF. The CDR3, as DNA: TGTGCCAGCAGTTTACTGAGGACAGGGGTCAGGCAGCCCCAGCATTTT.

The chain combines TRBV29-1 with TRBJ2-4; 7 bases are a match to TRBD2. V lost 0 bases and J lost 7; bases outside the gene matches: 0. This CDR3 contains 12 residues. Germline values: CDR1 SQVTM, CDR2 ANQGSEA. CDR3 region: CSVEEGGNIQYF. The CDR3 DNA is TGCAGCGTTGAAGAGGGGGGGAACATTCAGTACTTC. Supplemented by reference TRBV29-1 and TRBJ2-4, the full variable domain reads SAVISQKPSRDICQRGTSLTIQCQVDSQVTMMFWYRQQPGQSLTLIATANQGSEATYESGFVIDKFPISRPNLTFSTLTVSNMSPEDSSIYLCSVEEGGNIQYFGAGTRLSVL.

This CDR3 is CASSPGQVELNGYTF. The CDR3 bases are TGTGCCAGCAGCCCGGGACAGGTCGAGCTGAATGGCTACACCTTC. This rearrangement joins TRBV7-9 to TRBJ1-2; TRBD1 matches at 8 bases. This CDR3 is 15 amino acids long. J lost 6 bases, V lost 5 bases, and 11 bases had no gene match. Germline CDR1 SEHNR, CDR2 FQNEAQ (reference sequence).

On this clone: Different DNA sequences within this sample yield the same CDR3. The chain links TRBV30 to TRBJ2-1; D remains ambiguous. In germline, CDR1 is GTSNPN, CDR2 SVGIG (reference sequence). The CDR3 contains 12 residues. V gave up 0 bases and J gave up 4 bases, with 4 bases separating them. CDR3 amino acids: CAWSVQYNEQFF. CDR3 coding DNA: TGTGCCTGGAGTGTCCAGTACAATGAGCAGTTCTTC.

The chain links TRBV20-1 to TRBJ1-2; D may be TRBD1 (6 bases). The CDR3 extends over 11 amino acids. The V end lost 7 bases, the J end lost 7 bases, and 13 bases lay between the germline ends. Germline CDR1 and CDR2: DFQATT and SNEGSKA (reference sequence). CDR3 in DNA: TGCAGTGACGCGGACAGACTTGGCTACACCTTC. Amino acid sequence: CSDADRLGYTF.

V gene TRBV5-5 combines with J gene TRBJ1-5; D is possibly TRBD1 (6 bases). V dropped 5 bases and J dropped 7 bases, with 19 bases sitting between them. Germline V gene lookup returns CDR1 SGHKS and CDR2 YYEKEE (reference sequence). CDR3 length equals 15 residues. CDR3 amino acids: CASRQGGGRGQPQHF. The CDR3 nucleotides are TGTGCCAGCAGACAGGGAGGGGGTAGGGGGCAGCCCCAGCATTTT.